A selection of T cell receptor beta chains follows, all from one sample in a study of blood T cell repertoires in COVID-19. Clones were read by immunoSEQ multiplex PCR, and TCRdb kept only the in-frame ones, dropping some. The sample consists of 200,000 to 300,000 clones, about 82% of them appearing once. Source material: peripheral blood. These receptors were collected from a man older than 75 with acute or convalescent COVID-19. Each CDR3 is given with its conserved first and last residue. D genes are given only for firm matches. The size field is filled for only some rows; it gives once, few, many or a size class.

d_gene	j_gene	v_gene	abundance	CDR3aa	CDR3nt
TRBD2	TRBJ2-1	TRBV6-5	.	CFGRSPSSYNEQFF	TGTTTCGGGAGGTCCCCGAGCTCCTACAATGAGCAGTTCTTC
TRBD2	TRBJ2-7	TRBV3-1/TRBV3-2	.	CASSPGLAGDEQYF	TGTGCCAGCAGCCCCGGACTAGCGGGAGACGAGCAGTACTTC
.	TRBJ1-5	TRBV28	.	CASSPVLSNQPQHF	TGTGCCAGCAGTCCCGTACTCAGCAATCAGCCCCAGCATTTT
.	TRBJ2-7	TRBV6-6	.	CASSSQWEQYF	TGTGCCAGCAGTTCCCAGTGGGAGCAGTACTTC
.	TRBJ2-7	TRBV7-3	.	CASSLLGSGEQYF	TGTGCCAGCAGCTTATTGGGGAGTGGCGAGCAGTACTTC
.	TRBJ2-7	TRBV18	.	CASSPPGISYEQYF	TGTGCCAGCTCACCACCGGGCATCTCCTACGAGCAGTACTTC
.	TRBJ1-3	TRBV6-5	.	CASSPIYSGNTIYF	TGTGCCAGCAGTCCAATCTACTCTGGAAACACCATATATTTT
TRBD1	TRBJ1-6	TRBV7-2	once	CASSPGTGRSPLHF	TGTGCCAGCAGCCCCGGGACAGGGCGGTCACCCCTCCACTTT
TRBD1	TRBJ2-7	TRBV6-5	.	CAGTGGNEQYF	TGTGCAGGGACAGGGGGCAACGAGCAGTACTTC
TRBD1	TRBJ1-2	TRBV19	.	CASSMGQGALGYTF	TGTGCCAGTAGCATGGGACAGGGGGCCCTTGGCTACACCTTC
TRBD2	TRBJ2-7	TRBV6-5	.	CASSPRTSEKQYF	TGTGCCAGCAGTCCCCGGACTAGCGAAAAGCAGTACTTC
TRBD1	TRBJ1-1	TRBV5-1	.	CASGEGQSLMNTEAFF	TGCGCCAGCGGAGAGGGACAGTCACTTATGAACACTGAAGCTTTCTTT
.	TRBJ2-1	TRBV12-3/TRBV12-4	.	CASSLWGEAQFF	TGTGCCAGCAGTTTATGGGGGGAGGCGCAGTTCTTC
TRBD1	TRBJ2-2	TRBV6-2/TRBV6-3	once	CASSYVGQGVQNTGELFF	TGTGCCAGCAGTTACGTGGGACAGGGGGTACAAAACACCGGGGAGCTGTTTTTT
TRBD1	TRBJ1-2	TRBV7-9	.	CASSYTGDYGYTF	TGTGCCAGCAGTTATACAGGGGACTATGGCTACACCTTC
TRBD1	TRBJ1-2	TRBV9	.	CASSAPTGVNGYTF	TGTGCCAGCAGCGCGCCGACAGGGGTTAATGGCTACACCTTC
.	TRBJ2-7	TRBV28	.	CASSSGLPTYEQYF	TGTGCCAGCAGTTCTGGACTACCTACCTACGAGCAGTACTTC
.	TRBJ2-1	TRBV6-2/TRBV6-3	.	CASSTTVTLYNEQFF	TGTGCCAGCAGTACCACAGTCACTCTTTACAATGAGCAGTTCTTC
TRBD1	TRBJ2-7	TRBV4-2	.	CASSRRQGSYEQYF	TGTGCCAGCAGCCGCCGACAGGGCTCCTACGAGCAGTACTTC
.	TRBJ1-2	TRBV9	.	CASSAPPDGYTF	TGTGCCAGCAGCGCGCCCCCGGATGGCTACACCTTC
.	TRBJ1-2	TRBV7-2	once	CASSPGGGLVFGYTF	TGTGCCAGCAGTCCCGGGGGGGGACTAGTGTTTGGCTACACCTTC
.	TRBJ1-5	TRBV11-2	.	CASSFSSNQPQHF	TGTGCCAGCAGCTTCAGTAGCAATCAGCCCCAGCATTTT
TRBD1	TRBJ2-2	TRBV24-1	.	CATSESGTGKTGELFF	TGTGCCACCAGTGAATCCGGGACAGGGAAGACCGGGGAGCTGTTTTTT
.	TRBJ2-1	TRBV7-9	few	CASSLGGPIHEQFF	TGTGCCAGCAGCTTAGGGGGCCCAATACATGAGCAGTTCTTC
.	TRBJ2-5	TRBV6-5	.	CASSSGKSTQYF	TGTGCCAGCAGTTCCGGGAAATCGACCCAGTACTTC
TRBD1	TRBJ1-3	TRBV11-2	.	CASSWETGGSGNTIYF	TGTGCCAGCAGCTGGGAGACAGGGGGCTCCGGAAACACCATATATTTT
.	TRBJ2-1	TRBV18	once	CASSPLPGGRDNEQFF	TGTGCCAGCTCACCCCTCCCCGGGGGACGGGACAATGAGCAGTTCTTC